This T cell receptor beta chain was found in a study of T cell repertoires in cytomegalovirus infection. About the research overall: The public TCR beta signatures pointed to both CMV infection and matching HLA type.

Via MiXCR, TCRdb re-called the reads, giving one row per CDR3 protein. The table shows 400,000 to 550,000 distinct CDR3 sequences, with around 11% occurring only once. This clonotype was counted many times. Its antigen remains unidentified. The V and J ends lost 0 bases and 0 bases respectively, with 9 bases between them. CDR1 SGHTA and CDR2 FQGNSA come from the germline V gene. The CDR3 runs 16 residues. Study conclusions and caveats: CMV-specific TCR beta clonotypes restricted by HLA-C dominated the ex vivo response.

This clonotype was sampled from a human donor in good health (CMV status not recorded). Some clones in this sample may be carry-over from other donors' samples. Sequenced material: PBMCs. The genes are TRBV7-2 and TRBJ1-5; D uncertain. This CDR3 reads CASSLAGDYSNQPQHF. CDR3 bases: TGTGCCAGCAGCTTAGCGGGCGACTATAGCAATCAGCCCCAGCATTTT.